Reported below is one T cell receptor beta chain. This clone's antigen is unknown. No much larger clonotype is one base removed from it; base qualities were not supplied. The record originates from a study of T-cell reconstitution after alpha-beta-depleted transplantation in children (dated by TCRdb to about 2016). The study in broad terms: Using TCR repertoire profiling, the study followed T-cell immune reconstitution in a quantitative way in children after TCRalphabeta/CD19-depleted allogeneic hematopoietic cell transplantation.

The protocol used for the library was PCR. Reads for this sample came from an Illumina HiSeq 2500. TCR library preparation used molecular barcoding, with unique molecular identifiers applied to normalize quantification of the TCRbeta repertoire. TCRdb applied fastp at Q25 and MiXCR to the public reads, then kept only in-frame beta chains. Entries that share a CDR3 protein sequence are merged under the most common genes and DNA. The sample table contains about 610,000 distinct CDR3 sequences; only one count was recorded for about 11% of them. Around 4% of the sample is in the top ten clones. The CDR3, from cysteine to phenylalanine, totals 13 residues. Here the CDR3 DNA is all that survives: 39 bases in frame from base 1. V is cut back by 7 bases and J by 5 bases, with 5 bases in the junction unmatched. From the germline V gene, CDR1 is MDHEN and CDR2 is SYDVKM.

Material: PBMCs from the stem cell graft donor, obtained from the stem cell graft. This TCR was recovered from a human donor who donated a stem cell graft to a child with acute myeloid leukemia. The chain employs TRBV28 and TRBJ2-5; the central 9 bases match TRBD2. The CDR3: CASIAGGAETQYF. The bases are TGTGCCAGCATCGCGGGAGGGGCGGAGACCCAGTACTTC. With the portions outside the CDR3 filled from the reference TRBV28 and TRBJ2-5 genes, the complete variable region becomes DVKVTQSSRYLVKRTGEKVFLECVQDMDHENMFWYRQDPGLGLRLIYFSYDVKMKEKGDIPEGYSVSREKKERFSLILESASTNQTSMYLCASIAGGAETQYFGPGTRLLVL.